A single sample is the source of the 29 T cell receptor delta chains below, sequenced in a study of γδ T cells in repeated Plasmodium falciparum infection. Vgamma9/Vdelta2+ and Vdelta2-negative gammadelta T cells were flow-sorted from PBMC for bulk sequencing. TCRdb re-called clones from the multiplex PCR reads via CATT. The data show around 46,000 delta-chain clones, approximately 1.5% seen once. Sequencing was carried out using gamma-delta T cells from blood. The receptors derive from a pool of human donors (malaria-infected and uninfected, not separated).

This clone was detected many times. The gene calls are TRDV1 and TRDJ1; TRDD3 matches at 12 bases. V trimming: 8 bases; J trimming: 2 bases; junction bases outside the gene matches: 18. The CDR3 contains 19 residues. Germline V CDR1 and CDR2: TSWWSYY, QGS. CDR3 in amino acids: CALLFLRWTGGYSTDKLIF. CDR3 in DNA: TGTGCTCTTCTCTTCCTACGATGGACTGGGGGATACTCTACCGATAAACTCATCTTT.

This clone came up many times. TCRdb lists the protein of a much larger clone for this DNA, which differs at residue 11, so this is likely a read error; the protein given here is translated from the DNA itself. The chain recombines TRDV2 with TRDJ1, with 8 positions matching TRDD3. TCRdb leaves out the J gene; it was filled in here by matching the DNA to germline. The CDR3 totals 16 residues. With V trimmed by 0 bases and J by 10 bases, 15 bases remained unmatched. CDR1 and CDR2 (germline): GEAIGNYY, EKD. The CDR3, as DNA: TGTGCCTGTGACACCGTTGAGGGATACGCTACACATAGACTCATCTTT. Protein product: CACDTVEGYATHRLIF.

This clone has only a few counts. One base separates it from a far larger clone, so it is likely a read error. Other DNA sequences in the same sample also yield this CDR3. The chain recombines TRDV2 with TRDJ1, with 8 positions matching TRDD3. TCRdb lists no J gene, so it was determined here by aligning the DNA to germline. Germline CDR1 reads GEAIGNYY; CDR2 reads EKD. This CDR3 region has 17 residues. V lost 4 bases and J lost 0; bases outside the gene matches: 12. CDR3 protein: CACDTVSGIRNTDKLIF. The CDR3 DNA reads as TGTGCCTGTGATACCGTCTCCGGGATACGAAACACCGATAAACTCATCTTT.

The table lists this clone with a few counts. TCRdb shows a much larger clone's protein in place of this DNA's translation, and the two differ at residue 10, likely through a read error; the protein shown is translated from the DNA. The chain couples TRDV2 to TRDJ1; 7 bases map to TRDD3. TCRdb records no J gene; here it was assigned by comparing the DNA to germline. Germline-derived CDR1 and CDR2 are GEAIGNYY and EKD. The V segment lost 3 bases and the J segment 9 bases; nucleotides outside the gene matches: 12. The CDR3 is 14 residues long. CDR3 in DNA: TGTGCCTGTGACCCAGTAGCTGGGGGTAACGAACTCATCTTT. It translates to CACDPVAGGNELIF.

With respect to this clone: One base separates it from a far larger clone, so it is likely a read error. Other nucleotide sequences in the sample specify the same CDR3. The chain recombines TRDV1 with TRDJ1, with 8 positions matching TRDD3. No J segment appears in TCRdb, so it was assigned here by matching the sequence to germline. There are 19 residues in the CDR3. Germline V gene lookup returns CDR1 TSWWSYY and CDR2 QGS. Trimming at V came to 0 bases and at J to 5 bases, leaving 17 bases not matched to a gene. CDR3: CALGELAWALGDPRDKLIF. Here the CDR3 DNA reads TGTGCTCTTGGGGAACTCGCTTGGGCTCTGGGGGACCCTCGGGATAAACTCATCTTT.

With regard to this clone: This DNA translates differently at residue 10 from the TCRdb protein, which is that of a much larger clone; a read error is likely, and the protein shown is the DNA's own translation. The chain employs TRDV1 and TRDJ1, with a possible D match to TRDD3 (5 bases). TCRdb leaves out the J gene; it was filled in here by matching the DNA to germline. The V and J ends lost 2 bases and 2 bases respectively, with 21 bases between them. Germline loops: CDR1 TSWWSYY, CDR2 QGS. The CDR3 totals 18 residues. CDR3 in DNA: TGTGCTCTTGGGGAAAAGGAGGTAGGGATGCGAAGGACCGATAAACTCATCTTT. It translates to CALGEKEVGMRRTDKLIF.

As to this clone: A read error is the likely source, as a far larger clone sits one nucleotide away. This chain joins TRDV3 and TRDJ1, with D unresolved. Here the J gene was assigned by germline matching of the DNA, as TCRdb has none. CDR3 size: 14 residues. V lost 5 bases and J 8 bases, leaving 24 bases between the germline ends. Germline V gene sequence: CDR1 TVYSNPD, CDR2 GDNSRS (reference sequence). The CDR3 region has the DNA TGTGCCGCCAAGTCCGATCAGGCACTAGGGAAACTCATCTTT. This translates into CAAKSDQALGKLIF.

This clone was detected a few times. This DNA's translation differs at residue 6 from TCRdb's protein, which comes from a much larger clone; a read error is likely, and the protein shown is translated from the DNA. The genes are TRDV1 and TRDJ1; the match to TRDD3 covers 8 bases. Assignment of the J gene here rests on matching the DNA to germline, because TCRdb gives none. The V segment lost 1 base and the J segment 2 bases; nucleotides outside the gene matches: 15. The germline gives CDR1 TSWWSYY, CDR2 QGS. CDR3 length: 19 amino acids. DNA for the CDR3: TGTGCTCTTGGGGAACCAATCGCCCCACTGGGGGTTCTTACCGATAAACTCATCTTT. Translating gives CALGEPIAPLGVLTDKLIF.

The sample holds many counts of this clone. The protein in TCRdb stems from a much larger clone and differs at residue 7 from this DNA's translation, likely a read error; here the protein is translated from the DNA. The chain is built from TRDV2 and TRDJ3; unclear D gene. Germline-derived CDR1 and CDR2 are GEAIGNYY and EKD. Trimming removed 3 bases from V and 0 bases from J, with 17 bases in between. CDR3 length equals 19 residues. The CDR3 loop is CACDAVWTLSSWDTRQMFF. The CDR3 DNA sequence: TGTGCCTGTGACGCCGTGTGGACTTTAAGCTCCTGGGACACCCGACAGATGTTTTTC.

This clone was counted between two and nine times. The protein that TCRdb holds for this DNA derives from a much larger clone and differs from the translated DNA at residue 7, which likely indicates a read error; the protein shown here is translated from the DNA. The chain uses TRDV1 and TRDJ1; 12 bases line up with TRDD3. Matching the DNA to germline supplied the J gene, which TCRdb does not give. V trimming: 2 bases; J trimming: 2 bases; junction bases outside the gene matches: 21. Germline V gene data show CDR1 as TSWWSYY and CDR2 as QGS. This CDR3 has 22 residues. The CDR3 DNA sequence: TGTGCTCTTGGGGAATCCTCCTCTTCCTCGCTACTGGGGGATACTGGGACCGATAAACTCATCTTT. Its protein product is CALGESSSSSLLGDTGTDKLIF.

This clone was observed a few times. The protein in TCRdb stems from a much larger clone and differs at residue 11 from this DNA's translation, likely a read error; here the protein is translated from the DNA. V gene TRDV1 combines with J gene TRDJ1; 12 bases are a match to TRDD3. TCRdb carries no J gene annotation; the J gene was assigned here by matching the DNA with germline. Germline loops: CDR1 TSWWSYY, CDR2 QGS. V shed 5 bases, J shed 4 bases, and the junction held 8 bases outside the gene matches. CDR3 length: 16 residues. The CDR3 bases are TGTGCTCTTGGGAATAACTGGGGGATACACATCGATAAACTCATCTTT. It translates to CALGNNWGIHIDKLIF.

Note on this clone: TCRdb records a much larger clone's protein for this DNA, with a difference at residue 5 that likely arises from a read error; the protein given is the translation of the DNA. The rearrangement links TRDV2 to TRDJ1; 11 bases align to TRDD3. TCRdb gives no J gene; it was assigned here by matching the DNA to germline. V trimming: 3 bases; J trimming: 4 bases; junction bases outside the gene matches: 12. Germline-derived CDR1 and CDR2 are GEAIGNYY and EKD. This CDR3 is 17 amino acids long. In DNA form, the CDR3 reads TGTGCCTGTGACGCCGTCAGTGGGGGATACGCGGGCGATAAACTCATCTTT. Translating it yields CACDAVSGGYAGDKLIF.

Remarks on this clone: A far larger clone is only one base removed, so a read error is likely. The sample holds other DNA sequences that translate to the same CDR3. The V gene reported is TRDV1; the J gene is uncalled; the D call TRDD3 from the table was never checked on the DNA. Germline CDR1 is TSWWSYY and CDR2 is QGS. This CDR3 is built from 21 residues. The CDR3 DNA follows: TGTGCTCTTGGATTCAGGCCTTCTTTCATTACTGGGGGATTCGACACCGATAAACTCATCTTC. Amino acids: CALGFRPSFITGGFDTDKLIF.

In the case of this clone: The mismatch at residue 15 between this DNA's translation and the TCRdb protein of a much larger clone likely reflects a read error; the protein shown is translated from the DNA. The chain employs TRDV1 and TRDJ1; no clear D gene. Germline V gene sequence: CDR1 TSWWSYY, CDR2 QGS. The CDR3 runs 19 residues. CDR3 loop: CALGEGVPRGVVCTGKLIF. DNA of the CDR3: TGTGCTCTTGGGGAAGGGGTCCCACGCGGTGTTGTATGTACCGGTAAACTCATCTTT.

This clone showed up just a few times. The protein TCRdb gives is from a much larger clone and does not agree with this DNA's translation at residue 5, likely a read error; the protein shown here comes from the DNA. The genes are TRDV1 and TRDJ1, with 11 bases fitting TRDD3. TCRdb supplies no J gene; here it was assigned by aligning the nucleotide sequence to germline. The junction had 31 bases not matched to a gene; V was cut back by 5 bases and J by 2 bases. The CDR3 spans 24 residues. Germline V gene data show CDR1 as TSWWSYY and CDR2 as QGS. In DNA, the CDR3 is TGTGCTCTTGGGAAAGGGGTACCTACGATTGGCTGGGGGATACTCCCCAGGGGGACCGATAAACTCATCTTT. Translated: CALGKGVPTIGWGILPRGTDKLIF.

Comment on this clone: TCRdb's listed protein matches a much larger clone and diverges from this DNA's translation at residue 12, likely through a read error; the protein shown comes from the DNA. V and J are TRDV1 and TRDJ1; D is possibly TRDD2 or TRDD3 (8 bases each). TCRdb lists no J gene, so it was determined here by aligning the DNA to germline. This CDR3 has 23 amino acids. In germline, CDR1 is TSWWSYY, CDR2 QGS. Trimming shortened V by 5 bases and J by 0 bases, and 37 bases separated the two germline ends. The CDR3 DNA follows: TGTGCTCTTGGGCTTCCTACTTTCGACTGGGGGGTACTACAGTACCCGTACACCGATAAACTCATCTTT. Amino acids: CALGLPTFDWGVLQYPYTDKLIF.

This clone was found a few times. Given a far larger clone just one base away, this is likely a sequencing read error. This CDR3 is also generated by other DNA sequences in the sample. The genes are TRDV1 and TRDJ1; 9 nucleotides line up with TRDD3. This CDR3 region has 18 residues. The germline gives CDR1 TSWWSYY, CDR2 QGS. The DNA of the CDR3 is TGCGCTCTTGGGGAAGTGGCGCCCCTCACTCTACTGGGGGAGAAACTCATCTTT. Translated: CALGEVAPLTLLGEKLIF.

As concerns this clone: The protein that TCRdb holds for this DNA derives from a much larger clone and differs from the translated DNA at residue 21, which likely indicates a read error; the protein shown here is translated from the DNA. TRDV1 is the V gene, and the J gene was not called; the table's D call TRDD3 went unverified against the DNA. Germline lookup yields CDR1 TSWWSYY and CDR2 QGS. There are 23 residues in the CDR3. CDR3 coding DNA: TGTGCTCTTGGGGAACTGGGGCCTTCCTACGACTGGGGGATACAAGGGAACACCGATAAACCCATCTTT. This translates into CALGELGPSYDWGIQGNTDKPIF.

The sample holds a few counts of this clone. TCRdb attributes to this sequence the protein of a much larger clone, which differs from the DNA translation at residue 15; a read error is likely, and the protein displayed is translated from the DNA. The CDR3, as DNA: TGTGCTCTTGGGGAACGACCTACCTCGCTAACTGGGGGATACACTGCCGGGTACACCGATAAACTCATCTTT. This encodes CALGERPTSLTGGYTAGYTDKLIF. The chain employs TRDV1 and TRDJ1; TRDD3 matches 12 bases. TCRdb offers no J gene call, so here the DNA was matched to germline to obtain one. The CDR3 sequence is 24 residues long. Per germline, CDR1 TSWWSYY and CDR2 QGS. V lost 1 base to trimming and J lost 0 bases; unmatched junction nucleotides: 24.

Of note for this clone: The protein given by TCRdb reflects a much larger clone and differs at residue 12 from this DNA's translation, likely from a read error; the protein shown is the DNA's translation. The genes are TRDV1 and TRDJ1; D may correspond to TRDD2 or TRDD3 (6 bases each). CDR1 and CDR2 from the germline V gene are TSWWSYY and QGS. Between the trimmed V and J ends, which lost 2 bases and 0 bases, there was a span of 37 bases. This CDR3 has 24 amino acids. CDR3 region: CALGEEVPSHGRGDPRGYTDKLIF. CDR3 DNA: TGTGCTCTTGGGGAAGAGGTCCCTTCCCACGGACGGGGGGACCCACGGGGGTACACCGATAAACTCATCTTT.

This clone was seen a handful of times. This DNA's translation differs at residue 5 from TCRdb's protein, which comes from a much larger clone; a read error is likely, and the protein shown is translated from the DNA. This chain uses TRDV1 with TRDJ1; D call uncertain. The J gene is absent in TCRdb and was assigned here via DNA matching to germline. Germline CDR1 reads TSWWSYY; CDR2 reads QGS. Trimming shortened V by 4 bases and J by 3 bases, and 30 bases separated the two germline ends. This CDR3 has 20 amino acids. CDR3 protein: CALGGLGPYGNGHQADKLIF. In nucleotides, the CDR3 is TGTGCTCTTGGGGGACTAGGGCCCTATGGCAATGGCCACCAAGCCGATAAACTCATCTTT.

This clone was detected a few times. A read error likely explains why the TCRdb protein, taken from a much larger clone, differs from this DNA's translation at residue 10; the protein shown is translated from the DNA. The chain links TRDV1 to TRDJ1; 7 bases align to TRDD2. TCRdb does not report a J gene; here it was assigned by matching the DNA to germline references. CDR1 and CDR2 (germline): TSWWSYY, QGS. With V trimmed by 4 bases and J by 0 bases, 17 bases remained unmatched. This CDR3 comprises 19 residues. The CDR3 protein is CALGVFLRGTRKYTDKLIF. CDR3 DNA sequence: TGTGCTCTTGGGGTTTTCCTACGAGGGACACGCAAGTACACCGATAAACTCATCTTT.

On this clone itself: The likely explanation is a read error, given a far larger clone one base away. Different DNA sequences within this sample yield the same CDR3. CDR3 nucleotide sequence: TGTGCCTGTGAGAGACTCGGGGATACACATGACACCGATAAACTCATCTTT. This sequence encodes CACERLGDTHDTDKLIF. This chain uses TRDV2 with TRDJ1; 8 bases match TRDD3. TCRdb carries no J gene annotation; the J gene was assigned here by matching the DNA with germline. This CDR3 contains 17 residues. From germline, CDR1 is GEAIGNYY and CDR2 EKD. V lost 4 bases to trimming and J lost 0 bases; unmatched junction nucleotides: 12.

To note about this clone: This likely traces to a read error, being one base from a far larger clone. This sample also contains other DNA sequences that code for the same CDR3. The chain is built from TRDV2 and TRDJ1; 8 bases align to TRDD3. The J gene comes from matching the DNA to germline here; TCRdb lacks it. The CDR3 totals 19 residues. Per germline, CDR1 GEAIGNYY and CDR2 EKD. The CDR3 DNA is TGTGCCTGTGACACCGTTATCCAACTGGGGGTTCGGCACACAGATAAACTCATCTTT. Translation: CACDTVIQLGVRHTDKLIF.

This clone is categorized as medium-sized (0.01 to 0.1%). This chain's CDR3 is CALGGPTGDVPNTDKLIF. In DNA, the CDR3 is TGTGCTCTTGGAGGGCCTACTGGGGACGTTCCTAACACCGATAAACTCATCTTT. The chain couples TRDV1 to TRDJ1, with D possibly being TRDD3 (7 bases). V lost 6 bases and J lost 0, with 23 bases in between. This CDR3 spans 18 amino acids. Germline V lookup: CDR1 TSWWSYY, CDR2 QGS.

Note on this clone: The protein recorded in TCRdb matches a much larger clone and deviates from this DNA's translation at residue 16, suggesting a read error; the protein here is obtained by translating the DNA. This sequence joins TRDV1 and TRDJ3, with D possibly being TRDD2 or TRDD3 (5 bases each). TCRdb carries no J gene annotation; the J gene was assigned here by matching the DNA with germline. CDR1 is TSWWSYY, CDR2 QGS, per germline. The CDR3 totals 19 residues. The DNA of the CDR3 is TGTGCTCTTGGGGACCGAAGCGGTGGCCATTCCTGGGACACCCGAAAGATGTTTTTC. It translates to CALGDRSGGHSWDTRKMFF.

About this clone: TCRdb pairs this DNA with a much larger clone's protein that differs at residue 8, likely a read error; the protein shown was translated from the DNA. The chain recombines TRDV1 with TRDJ1; D unresolved. Because TCRdb records no J gene, it was assigned here through a match of the DNA to germline. The CDR3 is 17 residues long. CDR1 is TSWWSYY, CDR2 QGS, per germline. The germline V and J ends were trimmed by 3 bases and 3 bases, with 20 bases remaining between them. The CDR3 spells CALGEPECVRVPDKLIF. CDR3 coding DNA: TGTGCTCTTGGGGAGCCGGAGTGCGTGAGGGTCCCCGATAAACTCATCTTT.

Concerning this clone itself: The protein TCRdb gives is from a much larger clone and does not agree with this DNA's translation at residue 10, likely a read error; the protein shown here comes from the DNA. The V call is TRDV2, the J call TRDJ1; 7 bases are shared with TRDD3. The J gene was not available in TCRdb and was assigned here by matching the DNA to germline segments. Per the germline V gene, CDR1 is GEAIGNYY and CDR2 is EKD. This CDR3 is 17 amino acids long. Unmatched junction bases numbered 16, after V lost 0 bases and J lost 7 bases. CDR3 in DNA: TGTGCCTGTGACACCGTCGGTCTGGGGGGTACCCGGGGTAAACTCATCTTT. It yields the protein CACDTVGLGGTRGKLIF.

On this clone itself: A single base is all that separates this from a far larger clone, so a read error is likely. Other DNA sequences in this specimen translate into the identical CDR3. The rearrangement links TRDV1 to TRDJ1; TRDD3 aligns across 8 bases. Here the J gene came from matching the DNA to germline, since TCRdb omits it. Germline V CDR1 and CDR2: TSWWSYY, QGS. This CDR3 comprises 16 residues. The V gene end was trimmed by 6 bases and the J gene end by 4 bases; junction bases not matched to a gene: 13. CDR3 DNA: TGTGCTCTTGGTAGGGCTACCCTGGGGGACAACGATAAACTCATCTTT. This translates into CALGRATLGDNDKLIF.